The 22 T cell receptor beta chains presented below share a single source sample, sequenced in a study of glioma-infiltrating T cells after dendritic cell vaccination. Libraries were prepared by immunoSEQ multiplex PCR; TCRdb keeps only in-frame clonotypes and omits some of them. Here the sample spans some 70,000 clones, 81% being singletons. The sample here was blood, taken before dendritic cell vaccination. The receptor source for this set is a human donor with glioblastoma.

This clone was detected only once. The DNA of the CDR3 is TGTGCCAGCAGCCCAGCGGGGGGTAGGTTTGACGGTGAGCAGTTCTTC. Protein product: CASSPAGGRFDGEQFF. The chain combines TRBV7-6 with TRBJ2-1, with 9 nucleotides matching TRBD2. The V and J ends lost 5 bases and 9 bases, in that order; junction bases with no gene match: 14. The germline gives CDR1 SGHVS, CDR2 FNYEAQ. The CDR3 is 16 residues long.

This clone has more than one count but fewer than ten. The V call is TRBV15, the J call TRBJ2-2; 8 bases match TRBD2. The J segment lost 7 bases and the V segment lost 0 bases, leaving 7 bases of the junction unmatched. The germline V gene encodes CDR1 LNHNV and CDR2 YYDKDF (reference sequence). This CDR3 is built from 16 residues. CDR3 sequence (DNA): TGTGCCACCAGCAGAGAGCGGGGGGAAGCGGGCGGGGAGCTGTTTTTT. As protein: CATSRERGEAGGELFF.

The V call is TRBV7-3, the J call TRBJ1-1, with 9 bases matching TRBD1. CDR1 is SGHTA and CDR2 is FQGTGA in the germline V gene. This CDR3 has 14 amino acids. Germline trimming cut 5 bases from V and 1 base from J; bases unmatched to any gene: 2. CDR3 sequence reads: CASSTGGENTEAFF. CDR3 sequence (DNA): TGTGCCAGCAGCACAGGGGGCGAGAACACTGAAGCTTTCTTT.

The rearrangement links TRBV4-1 to TRBJ1-1, with a possible D match to TRBD1 (6 bases). V lost 2 bases to trimming and J lost 4 bases, with 11 bases between them. Germline-derived CDR1 and CDR2 are MGHRA and YSYEKL. The CDR3 spans 14 residues. CDR3 sequence reads: CASSQTGQTTEAFF. CDR3 DNA: TGCGCCAGCAGCCAAACGGGACAAACCACTGAAGCTTTCTTT.

The chain links TRBV19 to TRBJ2-7; 8 nucleotides agree with TRBD1. Germline loops: CDR1 LNHDA, CDR2 SQIVND (reference sequence). The CDR3 extends over 16 amino acids. J lost 3 bases, V lost 4 bases, and 11 bases had no gene match. In nucleotides, the CDR3 is TGTGCCAGTAGTAAGCCAGGGACAGGCCAGCACTACGAGCAGTACTTC. Translating gives CASSKPGTGQHYEQYF.

This chain uses TRBV29-1 with TRBJ1-4, with D perhaps matching TRBD1 (6 bases). Germline CDR1 is SQVTM and CDR2 is ANQGSEA. The V gene lost 4 bases and the J gene lost 8 bases, with 17 bases spanning the gap. The CDR3 has 14 amino acids. The CDR3 region has the DNA TGCAGCGTTGCAAGTCCGGGAAGGGGGGAAAAACTGTTTTTT. Translating it yields CSVASPGRGEKLFF.

V and J are TRBV10-3 and TRBJ2-7; 9 bases match TRBD1. With 3 bases clipped from V and 4 bases from J, the junction kept 4 bases outside the gene matches. Germline CDR1 reads ENHRY; CDR2 reads SYGVKD. CDR3 size: 14 residues. In DNA form, the CDR3 reads TGTGCCATCAGTGATAGGACAGGGGATTACGAGCAGTACTTC. It translates to CAISDRTGDYEQYF.

This chain uses TRBV6-5 with TRBJ1-2, with TRBD1 as a possible D gene (5 bases). V lost 1 base to trimming and J lost 8 bases, with 8 bases between them. Germline V CDR1 and CDR2: MNHEY, SVGAGI. This CDR3 region has 12 residues. CDR3: CASSYLGVGYTF. The CDR3 region has the DNA TGTGCCAGCAGTTACTTAGGGGTCGGCTACACCTTC.

This clone was seen only once. The rearrangement joins TRBV28 to TRBJ1-2; D is possibly TRBD1 (5 bases). Trimming shortened V by 2 bases and J by 4 bases, and 8 bases separated the two germline ends. This CDR3 contains 13 residues. Germline V gives CDR1 MDHEN, CDR2 SYDVKM. The CDR3 sequence: CASSLTGAYGYTF. The CDR3 DNA reads TGTGCCAGCAGTTTAACAGGTGCCTATGGCTACACCTTC.

The V call is TRBV2, the J call TRBJ2-1; a weak D match, TRBD1 (6 bases). Trimming stripped 10 bases from V and 8 bases from J, with 21 bases between. The CDR3 sequence is 14 residues long. Germline V gene data show CDR1 as SNHLY and CDR2 as FYNNEI. The CDR3 here is CANSYRDPYYEQFF. CDR3 nucleotide sequence: TGTGCCAACTCCTACAGGGACCCCTATTATGAGCAGTTCTTC.

V gene TRBV2 combines with J gene TRBJ2-3, with D possibly matching TRBD2 (6 bases). V lost 7 bases and J 0 bases, leaving 17 bases between the germline ends. From germline, CDR1 is SNHLY and CDR2 FYNNEI. CDR3 length: 16 residues. This CDR3 reads CASTPRGLSSTDTQYF. The CDR3 bases are TGTGCCAGCACCCCACGGGGACTTTCTAGCACAGATACGCAGTATTTT.

The rearrangement links TRBV7-9 to TRBJ1-4; 7 bases match TRBD1. There are 15 residues in the CDR3. J was trimmed by 0 bases and V by 3 bases; bases with no gene match: 1. The germline V gene has CDR1 SEHNR and CDR2 FQNEAQ (reference sequence). The CDR3 DNA reads as TGTGCCAGCAGCTTGGACAGGTCAACTAATGAAAAACTGTTTTTT. Translating gives CASSLDRSTNEKLFF.

The J gene is TRBJ2-2, the V gene TRBV6-1; weak D call: TRBD2 (6 bases). CDR1 is MNHNS and CDR2 is SASEGT in the germline V gene. V lost 3 bases to trimming and J lost 1 base, with 15 bases between them. This CDR3 is built from 17 residues. The CDR3 sequence: CASSEAAGGVNTGELFF. As DNA, the CDR3 is TGTGCCAGCAGTGAGGCCGCAGGAGGGGTGAACACCGGGGAGCTGTTTTTT.

The chain employs TRBV27 and TRBJ2-6; D gene ambiguous. V gave up 6 bases and J gave up 1 base, with 19 bases separating them. The CDR3 is made up of 18 amino acids. Per germline, CDR1 MNHEY and CDR2 SMNVEV (reference sequence). The CDR3 nucleotides are TGTGCCAGCAGCCCTGAGAAACTACTGTCTTCTGGGGCCAACGTCCTGACTTTC. Residues: CASSPEKLLSSGANVLTF.

The J gene is TRBJ2-7, the V gene TRBV29-1; 7 nucleotides match TRBD2. Germline V lookup: CDR1 SQVTM, CDR2 ANQGSEA. The CDR3 totals 14 residues. Trimming took 4 bases from V and 0 from J; bases not matched to a gene: 6. The DNA for the CDR3 is TGCAGCGTTGCCGGGGGGTTCAACTCCTACGAGCAGTACTTC. Its translation: CSVAGGFNSYEQYF.

This rearrangement joins TRBV4-1 to TRBJ2-1; TRBD2 matches at 9 bases. V was clipped by 0 bases and J by 8 bases; unmatched bases: 8. Germline loops: CDR1 MGHRA, CDR2 YSYEKL. The CDR3 runs 16 residues. The CDR3 protein is CASSQDASGGLYEQFF. The DNA of the CDR3 is TGCGCCAGCAGCCAAGATGCCAGCGGGGGGCTCTATGAGCAGTTCTTC.

Comment on this clone: One end of the junction fails to match germline, which may point to a read error. The V call is TRBV5-6, the J call TRBJ1-2; D perhaps matches TRBD1 (6 bases). The CDR3 has 15 residues. The germline gives CDR1 SGHDT, CDR2 YYEEEE. In DNA form, the CDR3 reads TGTGCCAGCAGCTTGGCGAGGACAGCTAACTATGGCCACACCTTC. Translation: CASSLARTANYGHTF.

The CDR3 DNA sequence: TGTGCCTGGAGCGAGGGGGCGGATCAGCCCCAGCATTTT. Amino acids: CAWSEGADQPQHF. The genes are TRBV30 and TRBJ1-5; 7 nucleotides line up with TRBD1. V trimming: 3 bases; J trimming: 5 bases; junction bases outside the gene matches: 4. The germline gives CDR1 GTSNPN, CDR2 SVGIG (reference sequence). This CDR3 is 13 amino acids long. The full variable domain, its missing parts supplied by reference TRBV30 and TRBJ1-5, is SQTIHQWPATLVQPVGSPLSLECTVEGTSNPNLYWYRQAAGRGLQLLFYSVGIGQISSEVPQNLSASRPQDRQFILSSKKLLLSDSGFYLCAWSEGADQPQHFGDGTRLSIL.

This clone was recorded a few times. The chain links TRBV7-9 to TRBJ2-7, with TRBD1 matching 7 bases. Trimming cost V 4 bases and J 0 bases; bases outside gene matches: 6. CDR1 SEHNR and CDR2 FQNEAQ come from the germline V gene (reference sequence). This CDR3 is built from 15 residues. The CDR3 bases are TGTGCCAGCAGCTCCAGGGACAGCTACTCCTACGAGCAGTACTTC. Translation gives CASSSRDSYSYEQYF.

The chain recombines TRBV28 with TRBJ2-1; TRBD2 agrees at 10 bases. V shed 5 bases, J shed 6 bases, and the junction held 7 bases outside the gene matches. CDR3 length equals 15 residues. CDR1 is MDHEN and CDR2 is SYDVKM in the germline V gene. In DNA form, the CDR3 reads TGTGCCAGCAGTCAACCTAGCGGGGGCCTCAATGAGCAGTTCTTC. Its protein is CASSQPSGGLNEQFF.

This clone was seen once. As DNA, the CDR3 is TGTGCCAGCAGCTTAAATGCGGGGGGTTTCACAGATACGCAGTATTTT. Protein product: CASSLNAGGFTDTQYF. The gene calls are TRBV7-2 and TRBJ2-3, with 8 bases fitting TRBD2. The CDR3 is made up of 16 amino acids. Germline V CDR1 and CDR2: SGHTA, FQGNSA. V dropped 2 bases and J dropped 2; count of bases not matched to a gene: 6.

The chain couples TRBV7-2 to TRBJ1-5; tentatively, D is TRBD1 (5 bases). CDR1 is SGHTA and CDR2 is FQGNSA in the germline V gene. The CDR3 is 13 amino acids. Trimming removed 5 bases from V and 5 bases from J, with 10 bases in between. CDR3 sequence: CASSPETDQPQHF. DNA for the CDR3: TGTGCCAGCAGCCCGGAGACAGATCAGCCCCAGCATTTT.